A single T cell receptor (beta chain) is shown here with its context. Its matching antigen is unknown. Germline CDR1 is LGHDT and CDR2 is YNNKEL (reference sequence). The J segment lost 9 bases and the V segment lost 0 bases, leaving 10 bases of the junction unmatched. CDR3 length: 15 amino acids. This sample is drawn from a study of identical twins. Findings of the study overall: Models underestimated how often monozygotic twins shared out-of-frame TCR alpha.

Template switching added a universal primer site; cDNA carried unique molecular identifiers. Each CDR3 protein gets one entry after TCRdb re-called the 5' RACE reads with MiXCR. The table shows approximately 500,000 distinct CDR3 sequences, with 24% occurring only once. The data also belong to a second study, concerning T cells expressing NK-cell markers.

This receptor was obtained from a woman under 30 in good health. The source material was CD4+ T cells sorted from blood. The V call is TRBV3-1, the J call TRBJ1-2; 7 bases map to TRBD1. In nucleotides, the CDR3 is TGTGCCAGCAGCCAAGATGGTAGGGCAGGGGGAAGCTACACCTTC. Translation: CASSQDGRAGGSYTF.